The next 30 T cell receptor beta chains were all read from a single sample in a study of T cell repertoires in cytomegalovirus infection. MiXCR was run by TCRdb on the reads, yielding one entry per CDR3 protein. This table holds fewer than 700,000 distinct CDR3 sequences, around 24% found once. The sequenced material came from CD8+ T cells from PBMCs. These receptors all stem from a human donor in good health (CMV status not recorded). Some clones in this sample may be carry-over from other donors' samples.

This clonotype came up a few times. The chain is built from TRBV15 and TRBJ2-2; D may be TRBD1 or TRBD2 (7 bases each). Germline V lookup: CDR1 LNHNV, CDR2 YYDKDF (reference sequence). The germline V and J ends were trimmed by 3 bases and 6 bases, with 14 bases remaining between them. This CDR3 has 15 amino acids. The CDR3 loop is CATSSRSGGAGELFF. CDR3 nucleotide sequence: TGTGCCACCAGCAGCCGTTCAGGGGGGGCCGGGGAGCTGTTTTTT. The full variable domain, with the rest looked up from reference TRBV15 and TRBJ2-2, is DAMVIQNPRYQVTQFGKPVTLSCSQTLNHNVMYWYQQKSSQAPKLLFHYYDKDFNNEADTPDNFQSRRPNTSFCFLDIRSPGLGDTAMYLCATSSRSGGAGELFFGEGSRLTVL.

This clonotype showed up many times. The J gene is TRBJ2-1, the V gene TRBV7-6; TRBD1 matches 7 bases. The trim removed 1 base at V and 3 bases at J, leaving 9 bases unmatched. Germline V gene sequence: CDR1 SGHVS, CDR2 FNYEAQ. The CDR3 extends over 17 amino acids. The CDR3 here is CASSLEGTVSGYNEQFF. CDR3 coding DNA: TGTGCCAGCAGCTTAGAGGGGACAGTCTCAGGCTACAATGAGCAGTTCTTC.

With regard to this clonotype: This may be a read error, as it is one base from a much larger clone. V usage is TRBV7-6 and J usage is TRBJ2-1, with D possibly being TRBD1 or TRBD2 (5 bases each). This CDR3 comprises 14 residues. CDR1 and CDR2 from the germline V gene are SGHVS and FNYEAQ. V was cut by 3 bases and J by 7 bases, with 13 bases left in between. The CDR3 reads CASSFPGAGNEQFF. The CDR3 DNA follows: TGTGCCAGCAGCTTCCCCGGGGCCGGGAATGAGCAGTTCTTC.

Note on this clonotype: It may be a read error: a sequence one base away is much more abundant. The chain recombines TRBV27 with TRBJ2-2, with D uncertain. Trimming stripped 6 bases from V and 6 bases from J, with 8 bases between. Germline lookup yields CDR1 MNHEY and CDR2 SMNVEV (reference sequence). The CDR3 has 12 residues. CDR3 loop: CASSSQPGELFF. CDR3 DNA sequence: TGTGCCAGCAGCTCCCAGCCCGGGGAGCTGTTTTTT.

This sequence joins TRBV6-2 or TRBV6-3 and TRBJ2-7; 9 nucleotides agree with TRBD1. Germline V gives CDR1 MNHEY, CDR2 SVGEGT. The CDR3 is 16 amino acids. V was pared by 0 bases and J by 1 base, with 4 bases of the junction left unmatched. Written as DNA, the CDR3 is TGTGCCAGCAGTTACTCGAAGGACAGGGGATCCTACGAGCAGTACTTC. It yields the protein CASSYSKDRGSYEQYF.

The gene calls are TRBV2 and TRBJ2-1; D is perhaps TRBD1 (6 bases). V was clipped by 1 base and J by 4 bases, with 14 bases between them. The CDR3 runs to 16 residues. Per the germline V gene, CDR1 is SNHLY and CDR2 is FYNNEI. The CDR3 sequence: CASSEGPPGAYNEQFF. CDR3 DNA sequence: TGTGCCAGCAGTGAAGGCCCGCCAGGGGCGTACAATGAGCAGTTCTTC.

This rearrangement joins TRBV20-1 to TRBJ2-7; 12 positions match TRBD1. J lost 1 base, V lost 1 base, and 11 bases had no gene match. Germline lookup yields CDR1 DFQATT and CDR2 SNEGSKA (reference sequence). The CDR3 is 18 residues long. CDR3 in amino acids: CSARAGTGGSRSSYEQYF. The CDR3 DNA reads TGCAGTGCTAGAGCCGGGACAGGGGGCTCCCGGTCATCCTACGAGCAGTACTTC.

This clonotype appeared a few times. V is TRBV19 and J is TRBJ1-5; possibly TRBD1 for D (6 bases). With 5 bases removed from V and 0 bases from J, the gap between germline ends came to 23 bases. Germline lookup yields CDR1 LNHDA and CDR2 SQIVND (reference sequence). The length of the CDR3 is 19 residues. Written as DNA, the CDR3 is TGTGCCAGTAGTCCCCGCGGGGGCTTGGACCTTCATAGCAATCAGCCCCAGCATTTT. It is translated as CASSPRGGLDLHSNQPQHF.

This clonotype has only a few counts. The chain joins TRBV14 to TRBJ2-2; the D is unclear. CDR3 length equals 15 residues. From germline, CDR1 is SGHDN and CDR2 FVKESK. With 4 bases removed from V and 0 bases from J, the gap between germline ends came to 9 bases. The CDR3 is CASSRRASNTGELFF. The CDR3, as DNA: TGTGCCAGCAGCCGCCGGGCTTCGAACACCGGGGAGCTGTTTTTT. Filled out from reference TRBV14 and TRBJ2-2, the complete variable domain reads EAGVTQFPSHSVIEKGQTVTLRCDPISGHDNLYWYRRVMGKEIKFLLHFVKESKQDESGMPNNRFLAERTGGTYSTLKVQPAELEDSGVYFCASSRRASNTGELFFGEGSRLTVL.

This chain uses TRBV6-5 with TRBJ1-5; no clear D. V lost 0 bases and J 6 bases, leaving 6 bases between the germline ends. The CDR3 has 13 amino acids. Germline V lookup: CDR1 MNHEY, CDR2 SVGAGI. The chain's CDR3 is CASSYSFGQPQHF. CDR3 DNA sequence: TGTGCCAGCAGTTACTCTTTCGGTCAGCCCCAGCATTTT.

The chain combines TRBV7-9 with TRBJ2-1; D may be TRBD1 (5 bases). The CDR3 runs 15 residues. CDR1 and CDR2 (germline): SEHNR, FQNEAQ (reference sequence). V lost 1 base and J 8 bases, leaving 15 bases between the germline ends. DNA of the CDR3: TGTGCCAGCAGCTTAGGAGTTGCTGGGGCCGATGAGCAGTTCTTC. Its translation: CASSLGVAGADEQFF.

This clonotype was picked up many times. CDR3: CASSVRGGTYNEQFF. Written as DNA, the CDR3 is TGTGCCAGCAGTGTCAGGGGGGGAACATACAATGAGCAGTTCTTC. The genes are TRBV6-4 and TRBJ2-1, with D perhaps given as TRBD1 or TRBD2 (7 bases each). The V end was cut by 4 bases, the J end by 4 bases, with 14 bases between. Germline V gene sequence: CDR1 MRHNA, CDR2 SNTAGT. CDR3 length: 15 residues.

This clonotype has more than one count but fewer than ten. As DNA, the CDR3 is TGTGCCAGCAGCTTTAGCGCTGGTCCAGGGATGAACACTGAAGCTTTCTTT. Residues: CASSFSAGPGMNTEAFF. The chain recombines TRBV7-8 with TRBJ1-1, with D possibly being TRBD1 (5 bases). Germline V gives CDR1 SGHVS, CDR2 FQNEAQ. The ends were cut back, 3 bases at V and 0 bases at J, with 17 bases in the middle. CDR3 length equals 17 residues.

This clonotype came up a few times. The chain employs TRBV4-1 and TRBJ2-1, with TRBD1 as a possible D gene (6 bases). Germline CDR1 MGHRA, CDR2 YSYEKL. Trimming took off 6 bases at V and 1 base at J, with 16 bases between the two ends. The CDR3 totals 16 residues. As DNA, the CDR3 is TGCGCCAGCAGTAGCTTCCCAGGGGATTCCTACAATGAGCAGTTCTTC. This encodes CASSSFPGDSYNEQFF.

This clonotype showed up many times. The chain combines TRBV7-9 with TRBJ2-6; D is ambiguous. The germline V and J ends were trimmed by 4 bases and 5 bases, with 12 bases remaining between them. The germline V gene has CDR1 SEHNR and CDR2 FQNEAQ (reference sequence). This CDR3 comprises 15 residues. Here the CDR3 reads CASSSSFYRANVLTF. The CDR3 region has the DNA TGTGCCAGCAGCTCCTCTTTCTACCGGGCCAACGTCCTGACTTTC.

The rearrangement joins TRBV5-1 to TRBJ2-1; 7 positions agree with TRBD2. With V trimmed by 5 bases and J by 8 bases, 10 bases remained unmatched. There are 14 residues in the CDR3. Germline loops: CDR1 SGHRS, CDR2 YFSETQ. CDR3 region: CASSPGGIPDEQFF. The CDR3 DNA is TGCGCCAGCAGTCCGGGGGGAATCCCCGATGAGCAGTTCTTC. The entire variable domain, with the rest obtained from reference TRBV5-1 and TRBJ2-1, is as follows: KAGVTQTPRYLIKTRGQQVTLSCSPISGHRSVSWYQQTPGQGLQFLFEYFSETQRNKGNFPGRFSGRQFSNSRSEMNVSTLELGDSALYLCASSPGGIPDEQFFGPGTRLTVL.

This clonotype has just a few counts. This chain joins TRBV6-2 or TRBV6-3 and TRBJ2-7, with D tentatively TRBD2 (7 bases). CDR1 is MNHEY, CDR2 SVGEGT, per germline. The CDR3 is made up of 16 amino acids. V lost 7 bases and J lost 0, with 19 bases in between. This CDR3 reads CASKNSSGGVSYEQYF. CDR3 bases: TGTGCCAGCAAGAACTCTTCGGGGGGCGTCTCCTACGAGCAGTACTTC.

The CDR3 region is CASSSRDRVPPEQFF. For the CDR3, the DNA is TGTGCCAGCAGCAGCCGGGACAGGGTCCCTCCTGAGCAGTTCTTC. This chain connects TRBV13 to TRBJ2-1, with 9 bases lining up with TRBD1. V shed 5 bases, J shed 9 bases, and the junction held 11 bases outside the gene matches. CDR1 is PRHDT and CDR2 is FYEKMQ in the germline V gene (reference sequence). CDR3 length equals 15 residues.

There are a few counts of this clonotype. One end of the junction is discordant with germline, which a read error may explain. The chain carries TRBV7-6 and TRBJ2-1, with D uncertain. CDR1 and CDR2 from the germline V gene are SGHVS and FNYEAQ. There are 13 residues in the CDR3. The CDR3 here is CASSYYHEAAFSF. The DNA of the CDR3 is TGTGCCAGCAGTTACTACCATGAGGCTGCCTTCTCCTTC.

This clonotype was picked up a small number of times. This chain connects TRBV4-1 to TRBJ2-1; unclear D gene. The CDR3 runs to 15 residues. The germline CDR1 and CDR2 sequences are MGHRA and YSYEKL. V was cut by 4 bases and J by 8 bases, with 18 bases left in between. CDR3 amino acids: CASSLSSEIKDEQFF. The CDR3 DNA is TGCGCCAGCAGCCTTTCCTCCGAGATCAAAGATGAGCAGTTCTTC.

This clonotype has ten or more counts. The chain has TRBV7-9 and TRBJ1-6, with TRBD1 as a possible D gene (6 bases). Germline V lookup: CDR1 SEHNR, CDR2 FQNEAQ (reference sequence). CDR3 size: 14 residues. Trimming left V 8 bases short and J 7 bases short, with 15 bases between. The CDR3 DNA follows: TGTGCCAGCGACCCCGGGGGCCTGAATTCACCCCTCCACTTT. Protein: CASDPGGLNSPLHF.

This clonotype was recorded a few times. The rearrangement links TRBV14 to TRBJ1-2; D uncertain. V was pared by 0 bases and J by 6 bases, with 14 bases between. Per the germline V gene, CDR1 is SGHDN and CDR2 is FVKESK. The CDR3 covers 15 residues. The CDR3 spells CASSQDMRGRNGYTF. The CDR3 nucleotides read TGTGCCAGCAGCCAAGATATGAGAGGGAGGAATGGCTACACCTTC. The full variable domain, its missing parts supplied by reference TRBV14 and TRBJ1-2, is EAGVTQFPSHSVIEKGQTVTLRCDPISGHDNLYWYRRVMGKEIKFLLHFVKESKQDESGMPNNRFLAERTGGTYSTLKVQPAELEDSGVYFCASSQDMRGRNGYTFGSGTRLTVV.

CDR3 loop: CSARDRQVLLYEQYV. The DNA of the CDR3 is TGCAGTGCTAGAGATCGACAGGTGCTACTCTACGAGCAGTACGTC. This chain links TRBV20-1 with TRBJ2-7; perhaps TRBD1 as D (6 bases). CDR3 size: 15 residues. Germline CDR1 is DFQATT and CDR2 is SNEGSKA (reference sequence). V was cut by 0 bases and J by 3 bases, with 15 bases left in between.

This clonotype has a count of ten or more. The CDR3 sequence is CASGPAAQGTPHGYGYTF. For the CDR3, the DNA is TGTGCTAGTGGTCCCGCCGCACAGGGGACCCCACACGGCTATGGCTACACCTTC. This chain joins TRBV12-5 and TRBJ1-2, with 7 positions matching TRBD1. The length of the CDR3 is 18 residues. The junction had 19 bases not matched to a gene; V was cut back by 5 bases and J by 4 bases. Germline lookup yields CDR1 LGHNT and CDR2 FRNRAP.

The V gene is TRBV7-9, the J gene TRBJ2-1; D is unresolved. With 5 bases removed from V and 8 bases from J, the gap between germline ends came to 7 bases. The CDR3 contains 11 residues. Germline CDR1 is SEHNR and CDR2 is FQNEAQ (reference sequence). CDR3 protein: CASSVTYEQFF. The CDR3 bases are TGTGCCAGCAGCGTCACTTATGAGCAGTTCTTC.

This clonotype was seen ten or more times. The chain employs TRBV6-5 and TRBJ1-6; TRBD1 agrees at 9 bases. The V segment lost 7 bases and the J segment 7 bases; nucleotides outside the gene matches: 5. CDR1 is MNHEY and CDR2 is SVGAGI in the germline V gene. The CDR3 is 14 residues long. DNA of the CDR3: TGTGCCAGCAAACCCGGGACAGGGAATTCACCCCTCCACTTT. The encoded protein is CASKPGTGNSPLHF.

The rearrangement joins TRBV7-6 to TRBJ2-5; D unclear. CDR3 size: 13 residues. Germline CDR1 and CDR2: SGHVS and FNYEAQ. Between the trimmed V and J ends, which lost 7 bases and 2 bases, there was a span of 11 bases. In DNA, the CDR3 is TGTGCCAGCAACTTTAGACGGCAAGAGACCCAGTACTTC. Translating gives CASNFRRQETQYF.

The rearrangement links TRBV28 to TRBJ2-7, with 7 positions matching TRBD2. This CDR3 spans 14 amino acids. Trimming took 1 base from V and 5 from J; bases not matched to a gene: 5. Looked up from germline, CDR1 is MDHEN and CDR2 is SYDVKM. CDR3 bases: TGTGCCAGCAGTTTATCCAGCGGGGAGGACGAGCAGTACGTC. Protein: CASSLSSGEDEQYV.

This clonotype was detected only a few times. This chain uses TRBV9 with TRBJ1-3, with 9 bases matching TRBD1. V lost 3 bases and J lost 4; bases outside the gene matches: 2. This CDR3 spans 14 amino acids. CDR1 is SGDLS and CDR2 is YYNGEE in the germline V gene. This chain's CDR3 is CASSGGQGGNTIYF. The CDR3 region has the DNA TGTGCCAGCAGCGGCGGACAGGGGGGAAACACCATATATTTT.

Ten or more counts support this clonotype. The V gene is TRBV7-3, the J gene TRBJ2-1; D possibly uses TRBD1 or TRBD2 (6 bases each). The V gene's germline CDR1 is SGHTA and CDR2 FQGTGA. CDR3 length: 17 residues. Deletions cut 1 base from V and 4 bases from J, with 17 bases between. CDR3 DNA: TGTGCCAGCAGCTTAATTCCGGGGGCAGGGGATTACAATGAGCAGTTCTTC. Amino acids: CASSLIPGAGDYNEQFF.